This is a list of T cell receptor beta chains from one sample in a study of shared clonotypes between healthy human individuals. Method: immunoSEQ multiplex PCR; TCRdb's copy keeps in-frame clones and lacks some. The sample yields hundreds of thousands of clones, 90% to 96% seen once. The specimen sequenced was naive CD4+ T cells sorted from blood. These receptors all come from a woman aged 25-40 years in good health. Both conserved end residues are part of each CDR3. Each record gives: V gene, J gene, D gene, clone size, CDR3 DNA, CDR3 protein. A D gene is named only where the DNA matches it firmly. Expanded clones are given a class, and other clones once, few, many or no size at all.

V gene: TRBV28; J gene: TRBJ1-3; D gene: .; clone size: .; CDR3 DNA: TGTGCCAGCGAGACTAGCGGAAACACCATATATTTT; CDR3 protein: CASETSGNTIYF
V gene: TRBV2; J gene: TRBJ2-7; D gene: TRBD2; clone size: .; CDR3 DNA: TGTGCCAGCAGTCGACTAGCGGGGGTCTACGAGCAGTACTTC; CDR3 protein: CASSRLAGVYEQYF
V gene: TRBV18; J gene: TRBJ2-3; D gene: TRBD1; clone size: .; CDR3 DNA: TGTGCCAGCTCACCACCGGGACAGGGTGGAGATACGCAGTATTTT; CDR3 protein: CASSPPGQGGDTQYF
V gene: TRBV28; J gene: TRBJ2-3; D gene: .; clone size: .; CDR3 DNA: TGTGCCAGCAGCGGCGAGTTGGATAGCACAGATACGCAGTATTTT; CDR3 protein: CASSGELDSTDTQYF
V gene: TRBV19; J gene: TRBJ1-4; D gene: .; clone size: .; CDR3 DNA: TGTGCCAGTAGGAACTATGGGACATCTTTTAATGAAAAACTGTTTTTT; CDR3 protein: CASRNYGTSFNEKLFF
V gene: TRBV7-8; J gene: TRBJ2-1; D gene: TRBD2; clone size: .; CDR3 DNA: TGTGCCAGCAGAACCTCGCGTGGGGGGGAGCGGGAAGGATCCTACAATGAGCAGTTCTTC; CDR3 protein: CASRTSRGGEREGSYNEQFF
V gene: TRBV7-6; J gene: TRBJ2-7; D gene: .; clone size: .; CDR3 DNA: TGTGCCAGCAGCTTAGCTGCGGGGCCTCTCGGGAGCTACGAGCAGTACTTC; CDR3 protein: CASSLAAGPLGSYEQYF
V gene: TRBV6-6; J gene: TRBJ1-1; D gene: .; clone size: .; CDR3 DNA: TGTGCCAGTGCAGGGTTCGCTGAAGCTTTCTTT; CDR3 protein: CASAGFAEAFF
V gene: TRBV18; J gene: TRBJ2-1; D gene: .; clone size: .; CDR3 DNA: TGTGCCAGCTCATCCACGACCACGGGAAACTACAATGAGCAGTTCTTC; CDR3 protein: CASSSTTTGNYNEQFF
V gene: TRBV28; J gene: TRBJ2-7; D gene: .; clone size: .; CDR3 DNA: TGTGCCAGCAGCGTAGGGACTTCGGACGGGGTCTACGAGCAGTACTTC; CDR3 protein: CASSVGTSDGVYEQYF
V gene: TRBV10-1; J gene: TRBJ2-7; D gene: .; clone size: .; CDR3 DNA: TGCGCCAGCAGTGATAAGGGCTCCCCCATCTACGAGCAGTACTTC; CDR3 protein: CASSDKGSPIYEQYF
V gene: TRBV6-5; J gene: TRBJ1-1; D gene: .; clone size: .; CDR3 DNA: TGTGCCAGCAGTTACTCCGTTAAGCGAGAAGCTTTCTTT; CDR3 protein: CASSYSVKREAFF
V gene: TRBV5-4; J gene: TRBJ2-3; D gene: .; clone size: .; CDR3 DNA: TGTGCCAGCAGCTTGGCCCCTAGCGAAGTAGATACGCAGTATTTT; CDR3 protein: CASSLAPSEVDTQYF
V gene: TRBV6-5; J gene: TRBJ2-7; D gene: .; clone size: once; CDR3 DNA: TGTGCCAGCAGTTACTACTCTTCCGCCTACGAGCAGTACTTC; CDR3 protein: CASSYYSSAYEQYF
V gene: TRBV4-1; J gene: TRBJ2-6; D gene: .; clone size: .; CDR3 DNA: TGCGCCAGCAGCCAAGCAGACACCTCTGGGGCCAACGTCCTGACTTTC; CDR3 protein: CASSQADTSGANVLTF
V gene: TRBV7-9; J gene: TRBJ1-1; D gene: TRBD1; clone size: once; CDR3 DNA: TGTGCCAGCAGCCCTACAACAGGGGTGAACACTGAAGCTTTCTTT; CDR3 protein: CASSPTTGVNTEAFF
V gene: TRBV5-1; J gene: TRBJ1-1; D gene: .; clone size: .; CDR3 DNA: TGCGCCAGCAGCTTGGCCGCTGGGGTGGCCACTGAAGCTTTCTTT; CDR3 protein: CASSLAAGVATEAFF
V gene: TRBV30; J gene: TRBJ2-7; D gene: .; clone size: .; CDR3 DNA: TGTGCCTGGAGCCCATCGAAGACTTACGAGCAGTACTTC; CDR3 protein: CAWSPSKTYEQYF
V gene: TRBV10-1; J gene: TRBJ2-2; D gene: .; clone size: .; CDR3 DNA: TGCGCCAGCGGCAGAAACACCGGGGAGCTGTTTTTT; CDR3 protein: CASGRNTGELFF
V gene: TRBV6-1; J gene: TRBJ1-4; D gene: .; clone size: .; CDR3 DNA: TGTGCCAGCAGAGAACGGTACGGCCCAAGTGGAAAACTGTTTTTT; CDR3 protein: CASRERYGPSGKLFF
V gene: TRBV1; J gene: TRBJ1-5; D gene: .; clone size: .; CDR3 DNA: TGCACCAGCAGCCAAGGGGGGCAGCCCCAGCATTTT; CDR3 protein: CTSSQGGQPQHF
V gene: TRBV19; J gene: TRBJ1-1; D gene: TRBD1; clone size: .; CDR3 DNA: TGTGCCAGTACTGGGACAGGGGTTTATGGTGAAGCTTTCTTT; CDR3 protein: CASTGTGVYGEAFF
V gene: TRBV5-6; J gene: TRBJ2-7; D gene: TRBD2; clone size: .; CDR3 DNA: TGTGCCAGCAGCTTGCGGACTAGCGGGCCTTACGAGCAGTACTTC; CDR3 protein: CASSLRTSGPYEQYF
V gene: TRBV20-1; J gene: TRBJ2-1; D gene: .; clone size: .; CDR3 DNA: TGCAGTGCCAGGAGGGCCAATGAGCAGTTCTTC; CDR3 protein: CSARRANEQFF
V gene: TRBV10-3; J gene: TRBJ1-1; D gene: .; clone size: .; CDR3 DNA: TGTGCCATCAGTGCTCGGGGGACTGAAGCTTTCTTT; CDR3 protein: CAISARGTEAFF
V gene: TRBV14; J gene: TRBJ1-2; D gene: .; clone size: .; CDR3 DNA: TGTGCCAGCAGCCAGAGTGGCTTTGGCTACACCTTC; CDR3 protein: CASSQSGFGYTF
V gene: TRBV5-5; J gene: TRBJ2-7; D gene: .; clone size: .; CDR3 DNA: TGTGCCAGCAGCTTGCTCGCGGGGTCCTCCTACGAGCAGTACTTC; CDR3 protein: CASSLLAGSSYEQYF
V gene: TRBV30; J gene: TRBJ2-7; D gene: .; clone size: .; CDR3 DNA: TGTGCCTGGAGTGTGAAGTCAGGGGCCGACGAGCAGTACTTC; CDR3 protein: CAWSVKSGADEQYF
V gene: TRBV11-2; J gene: TRBJ1-3; D gene: .; clone size: .; CDR3 DNA: TGTGCCAGCAGCTTAGGGCCTGGGAAGGGCCTCTCTGGAAACACCATATATTTT; CDR3 protein: CASSLGPGKGLSGNTIYF
V gene: TRBV4-2; J gene: TRBJ2-2; D gene: TRBD2; clone size: .; CDR3 DNA: TGTGCCAGCAGCTCAAGAAGTCGGGAACTAGCGGGAGGGGGGACCGGGGAGCTGTTTTTT; CDR3 protein: CASSSRSRELAGGGTGELFF
V gene: TRBV6-5; J gene: TRBJ1-4; D gene: TRBD1; clone size: .; CDR3 DNA: TGTGCCAGCAGTTACTCAGGACAGGGGGATGAAAAACTGTTTTTT; CDR3 protein: CASSYSGQGDEKLFF
V gene: TRBV7-9; J gene: TRBJ1-4; D gene: .; clone size: .; CDR3 DNA: TGTGCCAGCAGCTCCCAGGGACCAGAAAAACTGTTTTTT; CDR3 protein: CASSSQGPEKLFF
V gene: TRBV6-5; J gene: TRBJ1-3; D gene: .; clone size: .; CDR3 DNA: TGTGCCAGCAGTTACGTGAACTTCCCTGGAAACACCATATATTTT; CDR3 protein: CASSYVNFPGNTIYF
V gene: TRBV5-5; J gene: TRBJ2-7; D gene: TRBD2; clone size: .; CDR3 DNA: TGTGCCAGCAGCCTCCCGATAGCGGGAATCCTCTCCTACGAGCAGTACTTC; CDR3 protein: CASSLPIAGILSYEQYF
V gene: TRBV6-6; J gene: TRBJ1-2; D gene: .; clone size: .; CDR3 DNA: TGTGCCAGCAGTCACGGGGGTCCTTATGGCTACACCTTC; CDR3 protein: CASSHGGPYGYTF
V gene: TRBV7-9; J gene: TRBJ1-4; D gene: TRBD1; clone size: .; CDR3 DNA: TGTGCCAGCAGGCCGGGACAGGGGGCAACTAATGAAAAACTGTTTTTT; CDR3 protein: CASRPGQGATNEKLFF
V gene: TRBV6-1; J gene: TRBJ2-1; D gene: TRBD2; clone size: .; CDR3 DNA: TGTGCCAGCCCCTCCTTAGCGGGAGCATCCAATGAGCAGTTCTTC; CDR3 protein: CASPSLAGASNEQFF
V gene: TRBV11-2; J gene: TRBJ2-2; D gene: .; clone size: .; CDR3 DNA: TGTGCCAGCAGCAGTACTAGCCGCAATCGTATCGGGGAGCTGTTTTTT; CDR3 protein: CASSSTSRNRIGELFF
V gene: TRBV28; J gene: TRBJ2-7; D gene: .; clone size: .; CDR3 DNA: TGTGCCAGCACAGGGGTCAACGAGCAGTACTTC; CDR3 protein: CASTGVNEQYF
V gene: TRBV4-2; J gene: TRBJ2-5; D gene: .; clone size: .; CDR3 DNA: TGTGCCAGCAGCCAGTCGGCTGCCCCACAAGAGACCCAGTACTTC; CDR3 protein: CASSQSAAPQETQYF
V gene: TRBV15; J gene: TRBJ1-5; D gene: .; clone size: .; CDR3 DNA: TGTGCCACCAGAAAAAGCTATAGCAATCAGCCCCAGCATTTT; CDR3 protein: CATRKSYSNQPQHF
V gene: TRBV14; J gene: TRBJ2-1; D gene: .; clone size: .; CDR3 DNA: TGTGCCAGCAGCCTCTACTACAATGAGCAGTTCTTC; CDR3 protein: CASSLYYNEQFF
V gene: TRBV10-3; J gene: TRBJ1-2; D gene: .; clone size: .; CDR3 DNA: TGTGCCATCAGTGGAAGGGCCAACTATGGCTACACCTTC; CDR3 protein: CAISGRANYGYTF
V gene: TRBV19; J gene: TRBJ1-1; D gene: .; clone size: .; CDR3 DNA: TGTGCCAGTAGTTGGGACGGACGAACAAGGGCTGAAGCTTTCTTT; CDR3 protein: CASSWDGRTRAEAFF
V gene: TRBV2; J gene: TRBJ2-2; D gene: TRBD2; clone size: .; CDR3 DNA: TGTGCCAGCAGTGAAGGCCTAGCGGGAGGTGGCGGGGAGCTGTTTTTT; CDR3 protein: CASSEGLAGGGGELFF
V gene: TRBV28; J gene: TRBJ2-5; D gene: .; clone size: .; CDR3 DNA: TGTGCCAGCAGTTTAGCGGGACGCAAGGCCCCAGAGACCCAGTACTTC; CDR3 protein: CASSLAGRKAPETQYF
V gene: TRBV4-1; J gene: TRBJ2-7; D gene: .; clone size: .; CDR3 DNA: TGCGCCAGCAGCCAAACCGGGCTCGGGAGTGTAGACTTC; CDR3 protein: CASSQTGLGSVDF
V gene: TRBV19; J gene: TRBJ2-3; D gene: TRBD2; clone size: .; CDR3 DNA: TGTGCCAGTAGTATCGGGAGGGGGACCGATACGCAGTATTTT; CDR3 protein: CASSIGRGTDTQYF
V gene: TRBV5-8; J gene: TRBJ2-1; D gene: TRBD1; clone size: .; CDR3 DNA: TGTGCCAGCAGAGAATGGACAGGGGACAATGAGCAGTTCTTC; CDR3 protein: CASREWTGDNEQFF
V gene: TRBV14; J gene: TRBJ2-1; D gene: .; clone size: .; CDR3 DNA: TGTGCCAGCAGCCAAGACTCACTAGGGTCCAATGAGCAGTTCTTC; CDR3 protein: CASSQDSLGSNEQFF
V gene: TRBV28; J gene: TRBJ1-5; D gene: TRBD1; clone size: .; CDR3 DNA: TGTGCCACTTCGTACGCGACAGGGGGGACGCATCAGCCCCAGCATTTT; CDR3 protein: CATSYATGGTHQPQHF
V gene: TRBV4-1; J gene: TRBJ1-3; D gene: TRBD1; clone size: .; CDR3 DNA: TGCGCCAGCAGCCCGATAGGGACAGACTCTGGAAACACCATATATTTT; CDR3 protein: CASSPIGTDSGNTIYF
V gene: TRBV11-2; J gene: TRBJ2-7; D gene: TRBD1; clone size: .; CDR3 DNA: TGTGCCAGCAGCCCCGGGACAGGGGAATGGTACGAGCAGTACTTC; CDR3 protein: CASSPGTGEWYEQYF
V gene: TRBV5-5; J gene: TRBJ2-7; D gene: .; clone size: .; CDR3 DNA: TGTGCCAGCAGCTCACCGGGACAAGCCTACGAGCAGTACTTC; CDR3 protein: CASSSPGQAYEQYF
V gene: TRBV18; J gene: TRBJ2-7; D gene: TRBD1; clone size: once; CDR3 DNA: TGTGCCAGCTCAGGGGGACAGTACGAGCAGTACTTC; CDR3 protein: CASSGGQYEQYF
V gene: TRBV10-1; J gene: TRBJ2-1; D gene: TRBD1; clone size: .; CDR3 DNA: TGCGCCAGCAGTGAGGGACAGGGGGATCTTTATGAGCAGTTCTTC; CDR3 protein: CASSEGQGDLYEQFF
V gene: TRBV2; J gene: TRBJ2-5; D gene: .; clone size: .; CDR3 DNA: TGTGCCAGCAGTGATGTGGTAGCTCTTGTGCAGTACTTC; CDR3 protein: CASSDVVALVQYF